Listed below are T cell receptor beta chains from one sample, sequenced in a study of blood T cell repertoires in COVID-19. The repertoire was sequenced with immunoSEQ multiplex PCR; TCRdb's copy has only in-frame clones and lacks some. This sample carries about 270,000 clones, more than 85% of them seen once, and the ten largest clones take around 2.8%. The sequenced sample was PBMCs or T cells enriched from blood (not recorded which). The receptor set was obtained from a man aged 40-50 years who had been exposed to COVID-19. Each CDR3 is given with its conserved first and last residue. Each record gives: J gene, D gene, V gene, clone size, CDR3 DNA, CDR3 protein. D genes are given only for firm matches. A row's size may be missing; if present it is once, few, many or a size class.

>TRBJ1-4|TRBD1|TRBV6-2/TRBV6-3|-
TGTGCCAGCAGCCGGGACAGGGGTGGAGAAAAACTGTTTTTT
CASSRDRGGEKLFF
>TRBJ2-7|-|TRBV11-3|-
TGTGCCAGCAGCTTTGGCTCAGGCTACGAGCAGTACTTC
CASSFGSGYEQYF
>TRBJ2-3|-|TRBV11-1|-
TGTGCCAGCAGCCCAGGGATTAGCACAGATACGCAGTATTTT
CASSPGISTDTQYF
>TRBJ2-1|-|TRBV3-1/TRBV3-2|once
TGTGCCAGCGCTTCCGATAGAAATGAGCAGTTCTTC
CASASDRNEQFF
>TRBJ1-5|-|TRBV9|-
TGTGCCAGCAGCGAGGCGGGCGATCAGCCCCAGCATTTT
CASSEAGDQPQHF
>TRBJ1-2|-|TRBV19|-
TGTGCCAGTAGTACGGGTCGTCCAGGGATATATGGCTACACCTTC
CASSTGRPGIYGYTF
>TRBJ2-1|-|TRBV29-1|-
TGCAGCGTTGATAGGTGGGAACAGGGTGGCGATGAGCAGTTCTTC
CSVDRWEQGGDEQFF
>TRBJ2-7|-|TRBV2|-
TGTGCCAGCAGGCTAGCGCGGCCCTACGAGCAGTACTTC
CASRLARPYEQYF
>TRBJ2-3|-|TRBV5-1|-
TGCGCCAGCAGATTGCTAGGAGGCGGGCGGCCAGATACGCAGTATTTT
CASRLLGGGRPDTQYF
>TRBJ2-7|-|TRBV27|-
TGTGCCAGCAGTTCCCCAGGGGCCCCAACCTACGAGCAGTACTTC
CASSSPGAPTYEQYF
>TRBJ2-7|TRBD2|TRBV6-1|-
TGTGCCAGCAGTGAAATACTAGCGGGAGGTAACGAGCAGTACTTC
CASSEILAGGNEQYF
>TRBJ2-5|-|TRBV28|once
TGTGCCAGCAGTTTAGACCAGGGGACCCAGTACTTC
CASSLDQGTQYF
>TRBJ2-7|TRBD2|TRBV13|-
TGTGCCAGCAGCGGGGACAGGGGGACTAGCGGGAGGCCGTACGAGCAGTACTTC
CASSGDRGTSGRPYEQYF
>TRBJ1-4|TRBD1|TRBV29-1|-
TGCAGCGTTGTGGGGACAGGGGGCTACAGTAATGAAAAACTGTTTTTT
CSVVGTGGYSNEKLFF
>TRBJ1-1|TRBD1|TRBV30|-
TGTGCCTGGAGTCGACAGGGGAGGAATACTGAAGCTTTCTTT
CAWSRQGRNTEAFF